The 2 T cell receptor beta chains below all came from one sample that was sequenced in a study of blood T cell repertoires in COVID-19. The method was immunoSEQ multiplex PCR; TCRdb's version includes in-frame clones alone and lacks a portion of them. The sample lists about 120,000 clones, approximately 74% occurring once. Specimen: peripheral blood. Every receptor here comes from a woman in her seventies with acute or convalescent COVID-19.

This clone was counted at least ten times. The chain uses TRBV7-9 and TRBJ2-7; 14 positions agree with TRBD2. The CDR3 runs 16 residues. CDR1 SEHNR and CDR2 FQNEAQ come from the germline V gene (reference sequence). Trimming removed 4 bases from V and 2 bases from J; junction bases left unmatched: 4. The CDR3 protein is CASSSQGLAGAYEQYF. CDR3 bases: TGTGCCAGCAGCTCACAGGGACTAGCGGGAGCCTACGAGCAGTACTTC.

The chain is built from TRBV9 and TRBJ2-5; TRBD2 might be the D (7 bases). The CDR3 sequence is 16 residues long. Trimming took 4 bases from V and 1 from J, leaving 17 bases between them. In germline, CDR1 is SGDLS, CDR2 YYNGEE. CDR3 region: CASSPRGGRVQETQYF. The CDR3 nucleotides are TGTGCCAGCAGCCCCCGAGGGGGGAGGGTCCAAGAGACCCAGTACTTC.